Below, one TCR beta chain is given with its context. Its target is not known. The record originates from a study of regulatory T cells in long-lasting Graves disease. In the study overall: For under 3 months, newly diagnosed Graves' patients had been taking antithyroid drugs. Study outcomes and limitations: Persistent disease was characterized by preferential usage of TRBV28, TRBJ1-2 and TRBJ2-5. Compared with new cases, persistent Graves' patients showed reduced TCR diversity.

Combining iRepertoire HTBI primers with Arm-PCR of CDR3 regions, the authors built TCR beta libraries. MiXCR, applied by TCRdb to the multiplex PCR reads, yields one record per CDR3 protein. The data hold 250,000 to 400,000 distinct CDR3 sequences, with 15% to 20% observed a single time. Time point: newly diagnosed GD, antithyroid drugs for less than 3 months. The TCR library was made from RNA that had been extracted from PBMCs in TRIzol. Patients with Graves' disease were diagnosed by American Thyroid Association guidelines. Trimming took 0 bases from V and 4 from J, leaving 15 bases between them. The CDR3 totals 15 residues. Per the germline V gene, CDR1 is DFQATT and CDR2 is SNEGSKA (reference sequence).

The J gene is TRBJ2-5, the V gene TRBV20-1; perhaps TRBD2 as D (7 bases). The source was peripheral blood mononuclear cells (PBMCs), collected at new diagnosis, from a patient treated with antithyroid drugs. The receptor comes from a female donor with Graves disease. CDR3 residues: CSARDWGRGRETQYF. CDR3 DNA sequence: TGCAGTGCTAGAGATTGGGGGCGGGGGCGAGAGACCCAGTACTTC.